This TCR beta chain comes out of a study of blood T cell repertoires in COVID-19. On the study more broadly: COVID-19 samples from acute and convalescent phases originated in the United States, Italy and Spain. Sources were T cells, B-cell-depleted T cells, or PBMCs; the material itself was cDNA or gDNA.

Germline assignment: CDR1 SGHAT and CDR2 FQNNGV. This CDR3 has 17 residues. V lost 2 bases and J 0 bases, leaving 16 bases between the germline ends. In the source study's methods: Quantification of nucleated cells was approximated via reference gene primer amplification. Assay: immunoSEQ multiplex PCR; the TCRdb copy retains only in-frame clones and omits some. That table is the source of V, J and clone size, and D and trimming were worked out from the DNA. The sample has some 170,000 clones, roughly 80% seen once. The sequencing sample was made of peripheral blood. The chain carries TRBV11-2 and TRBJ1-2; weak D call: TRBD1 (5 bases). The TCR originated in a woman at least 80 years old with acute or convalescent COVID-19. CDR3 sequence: CASSLYRGTPTNYGYTF. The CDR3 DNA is TGTGCCAGCAGCTTATACCGCGGGACGCCAACTAACTATGGCTACACCTTC.